Listed here are 31 T cell receptor beta chains from one sample, sequenced in a study of prognosis after radiotherapy for stage I lung cancer. CDR3 of TCR beta was amplified from genomic DNA via a two-round multiplex PCR. Primers were specific to each TRBV and TRBJ gene in first-round PCR. TCRdb itself ran the multiplex PCR reads through MiXCR, one entry per CDR3 protein. The top ten clones hold 25% to 35% of a sample with roughly 23,000 distinct CDR3 sequences, less than 50% of them seen once. This specimen consisted of PBMCs, obtained before or after stereotactic body radiation therapy (not recorded which). The source of these receptors is a donor over 45 with non-small cell lung cancer.

This clonotype showed up many times. The CDR3 DNA is TGTGCCAGCAGTTGGGGACTGGAGTACGAGCAGTACTTC. It encodes CASSWGLEYEQYF. This chain uses TRBV28 with TRBJ2-7; perhaps TRBD2 as D (6 bases). This CDR3 region has 13 residues. Between the trimmed V and J ends, which lost 4 bases and 4 bases, there was a span of 11 bases. Looked up from germline, CDR1 is MDHEN and CDR2 is SYDVKM.

V is TRBV2 and J is TRBJ1-5, with D maybe TRBD1 (6 bases). This CDR3 spans 13 amino acids. CDR1 SNHLY and CDR2 FYNNEI come from the germline V gene. Trimming removed 8 bases at V and 5 bases at J, with 13 bases between. CDR3 residues: CASGLAGDQPQHF. CDR3 bases: TGTGCCAGCGGTTTGGCAGGGGATCAGCCCCAGCATTTT.

This clonotype appeared many times. This chain uses TRBV7-3 with TRBJ2-7; no definite D call. The CDR3 runs to 13 residues. Per germline, CDR1 SGHTA and CDR2 FQGTGA. Deletions cut 2 bases from V and 6 bases from J, with 11 bases between. The CDR3 is CASSLGISSEQYF. CDR3 bases: TGTGCCAGCAGCTTAGGGATCAGCTCCGAGCAGTACTTC.

This clonotype was counted many times. This rearrangement joins TRBV28 to TRBJ1-2; 7 nucleotides line up with TRBD1. The germline gives CDR1 MDHEN, CDR2 SYDVKM. Trimming took 2 bases from V and 4 from J; bases not matched to a gene: 4. The CDR3 loop spans 14 amino acids. CDR3: CASSLEGARYGYTF. DNA for the CDR3: TGTGCCAGCAGTTTAGAGGGGGCACGCTATGGCTACACCTTC.

This clonotype was counted ten times or more. A much larger clone lies a single base off, so this may be a read error. This chain connects TRBV6-4 to TRBJ2-2; 7 bases agree with TRBD2. V lost 4 bases, J lost 3 bases, and 5 bases stayed unmatched. Germline-derived CDR1 and CDR2 are MRHNA and SNTAGT. The CDR3 is 15 residues long. The CDR3 loop is CASSVGGSDTGELFF. CDR3 DNA sequence: TGTGCCAGCAGTGTCGGGGGGTCGGACACCGGGGAGCTGTTTTTT.

This clonotype was found many times. The chain links TRBV19 to TRBJ2-1; TRBD1 aligns across 7 bases. Germline V CDR1 and CDR2: LNHDA, SQIVND (reference sequence). J was trimmed by 8 bases and V by 3 bases; bases with no gene match: 10. CDR3 length: 15 amino acids. CDR3 sequence (DNA): TGTGCCAGTAGTATGACAGGGCCCCGGGCATATGAGCAGTTCTTC. It specifies CASSMTGPRAYEQFF.

The rearrangement joins TRBV6-2 or TRBV6-3 to TRBJ2-3; 7 bases agree with TRBD2. Germline CDR1 MNHEY, CDR2 SVGEGT. The CDR3 extends over 13 amino acids. Germline trimming cut 8 bases from V and 10 bases from J; bases unmatched to any gene: 12. The CDR3 sequence: CASETREGTAQYF. The CDR3 DNA follows: TGTGCCAGCGAAACAAGGGAGGGAACGGCGCAGTATTTT.

In this sample, this clonotype turned up once. The chain links TRBV24-1 to TRBJ1-2, with D maybe TRBD1 (5 bases). The CDR3 is 15 residues long. V was pared by 5 bases and J by 3 bases, with 15 bases between. Germline CDR1 KGHDR, CDR2 SFDVKD. CDR3 loop: CATSGGSQSDYGYTF. The CDR3 region has the DNA TGTGCCACCAGTGGGGGGTCCCAGAGCGACTATGGCTACACCTTC.

The V call is TRBV29-1, the J call TRBJ2-7, with D tentatively TRBD1 (5 bases). Looked up from germline, CDR1 is SQVTM and CDR2 is ANQGSEA. Trimming pared 6 bases from V and 10 bases from J, leaving 16 bases between. The CDR3 is made up of 11 amino acids. The CDR3 region is CSVQGTHYQYF. The CDR3 nucleotides read TGCAGCGTGCAGGGTACCCACTATCAGTACTTC.

The rearrangement joins TRBV7-2 to TRBJ2-2; D may be TRBD2 (5 bases). The CDR3 covers 16 residues. Trimming took 3 bases from V and 7 from J, leaving 18 bases between them. Per the germline V gene, CDR1 is SGHTA and CDR2 is FQGNSA. The CDR3: CASSLRLSGFSGELFF. The CDR3 bases are TGTGCCAGCAGCTTGAGGCTATCGGGATTTAGCGGGGAGCTGTTTTTT. The full variable domain, completed using reference TRBV7-2 and TRBJ2-2, is GAGVSQSPSNKVTEKGKDVELRCDPISGHTALYWYRQSLGQGLEFLIYFQGNSAPDKSGLPSDRFSAERTGGSVSTLTIQRTQQEDSAVYLCASSLRLSGFSGELFFGEGSRLTVL.

This clonotype was seen many times. The chain is built from TRBV20-1 and TRBJ2-1; D may be TRBD1 (6 bases). Trimming stripped 0 bases from V and 2 bases from J, with 14 bases between. Germline assignment: CDR1 DFQATT and CDR2 SNEGSKA (reference sequence). This CDR3 comprises 16 residues. The CDR3 loop is CSARDVAGVAYNEQFF. The CDR3 DNA is TGCAGTGCTAGAGATGTGGCAGGGGTGGCCTACAATGAGCAGTTCTTC.

This clonotype has ten or more counts. V usage is TRBV7-7 and J usage is TRBJ2-2, with D tentatively TRBD1 (6 bases). The CDR3 has 14 residues. V was shortened by 3 bases and J by 3 bases, with 8 bases between the two germline ends. Germline loops: CDR1 SSHAT, CDR2 FNYEAQ (reference sequence). In DNA, the CDR3 is TGTGCCAGCAGCTTCAGACAGGACACCGGGGAGCTGTTTTTT. Its protein product is CASSFRQDTGELFF.

A remark on this clonotype: The junction shows a germline mismatch at one end, possibly a read error. The chain uses TRBV28 and TRBJ2-6; D is ambiguous. The CDR3 has 17 amino acids. Germline CDR1 and CDR2: MDHEN and SYDVKM. The CDR3 loop is CASILIGFGSGANVLTF. The DNA for the CDR3 is TGTGCCAGCATTTTAATAGGGTTCGGCTCTGGGGCCAACGTCCTGACTTTC.

This clonotype was counted many times. The rearrangement links TRBV12-5 to TRBJ1-2; no definite D call. Germline V gives CDR1 LGHNT, CDR2 FRNRAP. V shed 5 bases and J shed 4 bases, with 11 bases lying between them. The CDR3 length is 13 residues. The CDR3 bases are TGTGCTAGTGGTAACCAGTCTATCTATGGCTACACCTTC. As protein: CASGNQSIYGYTF.

This clonotype was observed many times. The V and J genes are TRBV28 and TRBJ2-5; D call uncertain. Between the trimmed V and J ends, which lost 3 bases and 2 bases, there was a span of 7 bases. CDR1 is MDHEN and CDR2 is SYDVKM in the germline V gene. This CDR3 comprises 13 residues. The DNA for the CDR3 is TGTGCCAGCAGTTTCCCAGGTCAAGAGACCCAGTACTTC. Translated: CASSFPGQETQYF.

Concerning this clonotype itself: One base separates it from a far larger clone, so it is likely a read error. The rearrangement links TRBV19 to TRBJ2-5, with a weak D call TRBD2 (5 bases). The closer fit of TRBJ2-4 to the DNA end suggests the J call may be wrong. Germline loops: CDR1 LNHDA, CDR2 SQIVND (reference sequence). This CDR3 has 13 amino acids. The CDR3: CASSSGVWDIQYF. The CDR3 DNA sequence: TGTGCCAGTAGTTCCGGGGTTTGGGACATTCAGTACTTC.

In regard to this clonotype: This clone may be a read error of a much larger clone one base away. The rearrangement joins TRBV7-9 to TRBJ2-5, with D perhaps TRBD2 (7 bases). CDR1 is SEHNR and CDR2 is FQNEAQ in the germline V gene (reference sequence). The CDR3 consists of 17 residues. The CDR3, as DNA: TGTGCCAGCATCTTAGCGCGGGGGCCTCAGGGAAGAGAGACCCAGTACTTC. Translating gives CASILARGPQGRETQYF.

Ten or more counts support this clonotype. CDR3 sequence (DNA): TGTGCCAGCAGGCGACCGGGACAGGGAGTACAGGGCTACACCTTC. It yields the protein CASRRPGQGVQGYTF. The V and J genes are TRBV28 and TRBJ1-2, with 9 bases lining up with TRBD1. V lost 6 bases and J lost 8; bases outside the gene matches: 13. The CDR3 has 15 amino acids. The germline gives CDR1 MDHEN, CDR2 SYDVKM.

The rearrangement links TRBV19 to TRBJ2-3, with 7 nucleotides matching TRBD2. This CDR3 region has 13 residues. The junction had 5 bases not matched to a gene; V was cut back by 9 bases and J by 2 bases. Germline assignment: CDR1 LNHDA and CDR2 SQIVND (reference sequence). The CDR3 DNA reads TGTGCCAGCCTAGCGGCACACACAGATACGCAGTATTTT. Its translation: CASLAAHTDTQYF.

This sequence joins TRBV20-1 and TRBJ2-2, with D maybe TRBD1 (6 bases). CDR1 DFQATT and CDR2 SNEGSKA come from the germline V gene (reference sequence). The CDR3 length is 15 residues. The V and J ends lost 1 base and 6 bases respectively, with 15 bases between them. CDR3: CSARAPSQGSGELFF. The DNA of the CDR3 is TGCAGTGCTAGAGCCCCATCTCAGGGGTCCGGGGAGCTGTTTTTT.

This clonotype showed up many times. The gene calls are TRBV20-1 and TRBJ2-1, with D unclear. Germline assignment: CDR1 DFQATT and CDR2 SNEGSKA (reference sequence). The CDR3 has 16 amino acids. Trimming took off 3 bases at V and 0 bases at J, with 15 bases between the two ends. DNA for the CDR3: TGCAGTGCTAGTGCTTTACGCGGCCCCTCCTACAATGAGCAGTTCTTC. It encodes CSASALRGPSYNEQFF.

This clonotype was recorded many times. This chain joins TRBV29-1 and TRBJ2-5; no reliable D call. CDR1 SQVTM and CDR2 ANQGSEA come from the germline V gene. V lost 7 bases and J 5 bases, leaving 14 bases between the germline ends. The CDR3 has 12 residues. The CDR3 is CSGTKGRETQYF. The CDR3 nucleotides are TGCAGCGGAACTAAGGGTCGGGAGACCCAGTACTTC.

The table lists this clonotype with many counts. The V gene is TRBV11-2, the J gene TRBJ2-7; no clear D. Trimming stripped 0 bases from V and 5 bases from J, with 5 bases between. Looked up from germline, CDR1 is SGHAT and CDR2 is FQNNGV. The CDR3 is 12 amino acids. CDR3 loop: CASSLDGHEQYF. CDR3 in DNA: TGTGCCAGCAGCTTAGATGGCCACGAGCAGTACTTC.

As to this clonotype: Since a much larger clone is just one base distant, this may be a read error. The chain links TRBV28 to TRBJ1-1, with unresolved D. CDR1 is MDHEN, CDR2 SYDVKM, per germline. The CDR3 extends over 15 amino acids. The ends were cut back, 4 bases at V and 4 bases at J, with 16 bases in the middle. The CDR3 region has the DNA TGTGCCAGCAGTTCCCCTCAGGTGGCCAGCACTGAAGCTTTCTTT. Translated, it gives CASSSPQVASTEAFF.

The chain links TRBV20-1 to TRBJ1-1, with D tentatively TRBD1 (5 bases). Germline lookup yields CDR1 DFQATT and CDR2 SNEGSKA (reference sequence). This CDR3 is 14 amino acids long. The V and J ends lost 0 bases and 1 base respectively, with 9 bases between them. The CDR3 DNA reads as TGCAGTGCTAGAGATAACAGGTGGAACACTGAAGCTTTCTTT. Protein: CSARDNRWNTEAFF.

Points on this clonotype: A far larger clone is one base from this, pointing to a likely read error. The rearrangement joins TRBV6-4 to TRBJ2-1; possible D gene TRBD1, 6 bases. Trimming stripped 7 bases from V and 4 bases from J, with 11 bases between. The length of the CDR3 is 13 residues. Germline CDR1 reads MRHNA; CDR2 reads SNTAGT. CDR3 nucleotide sequence: TGTGCCAGCATGACGGACAGATACAATGAGCAGTTCTTC. Protein: CASMTDRYNEQFF.

The rearrangement uses TRBV15 and TRBJ1-3; perhaps TRBD1 as D (6 bases). There are 16 residues in the CDR3. The V gene's germline CDR1 is LNHNV and CDR2 YYDKDF (reference sequence). V lost 0 bases and J lost 4, with 13 bases in between. CDR3 amino acids: CATSRDLQGSGNTIYF. The CDR3, as DNA: TGTGCCACCAGCAGAGACCTACAGGGTTCGGGAAACACCATATATTTT.

This clonotype is categorized as medium-sized. This chain links TRBV19 with TRBJ2-5, with 8 bases matching TRBD1. Germline V gene lookup returns CDR1 LNHDA and CDR2 SQIVND (reference sequence). The junction had 8 bases not matched to a gene; V was cut back by 5 bases and J by 6 bases. This CDR3 contains 14 residues. The CDR3 DNA is TGTGCCAGTAGTGAGTCAGGGGGCACGAAGACCCAGTACTTC. Its translation is CASSESGGTKTQYF. Full variable domain (rest looked up from reference TRBV19 and TRBJ2-5): DGGITQSPKYLFRKEGQNVTLSCEQNLNHDAMYWYRQDPGQGLRLIYYSQIVNDFQKGDIAEGYSVSREKKESFPLTVTSAQKNPTAFYLCASSESGGTKTQYFGPGTRLLVL.

The chain recombines TRBV28 with TRBJ2-7, with 7 bases identical to TRBD2. CDR3 length: 12 residues. CDR1 is MDHEN and CDR2 is SYDVKM in the germline V gene. J was trimmed by 5 bases and V by 10 bases; bases with no gene match: 8. CDR3 nucleotides: TGTGCCACCACACCGCGGGGGAACGAGCAGTACTTC. Translation: CATTPRGNEQYF.

The V call is TRBV6-1, the J call TRBJ1-2, with a possible D match to TRBD1 (6 bases). V lost 6 bases and J 8 bases, leaving 19 bases between the germline ends. Germline lookup yields CDR1 MNHNS and CDR2 SASEGT. The CDR3 is made up of 14 amino acids. The CDR3 sequence: CASSHVGAGEGYTF. The DNA of the CDR3 is TGTGCCAGCAGCCACGTGGGGGCAGGGGAAGGCTACACCTTC.

This clonotype appeared many times. The chain joins TRBV7-9 to TRBJ2-5; TRBD2 matches at 7 bases. This CDR3 region has 15 residues. Germline CDR1 is SEHNR and CDR2 is FQNEAQ (reference sequence). Trimming cost V 2 bases and J 2 bases; bases outside gene matches: 5. The CDR3 DNA follows: TGTGCCAGCAGCTTAATCGGGGGGAAACAAGAGACCCAGTACTTC. Translating it yields CASSLIGGKQETQYF.